This T cell receptor (beta chain) was identified during a study of cytomegalovirus exposure and HLA in healthy donors. Findings and limits, study-wide: Researchers reported that a few CMV-associated chains were confirmed in vitro as CMV antigen-specific.

In this sample, this clone turned up once. Antigen unknown. Some clones are missing from TCRdb's copy, which holds only in-frame ones; the method was immunoSEQ multiplex PCR. Of about 150,000 clones listed, more than 85% are singletons. The TCR sequence derives from a man aged 18 to 29 in good health and CMV-seronegative. The sequencing input was PBMCs.

The CDR3 sequence: CASSAGQGAGEQYF. CDR3 nucleotides: TGTGCCAGCAGCGCGGGACAGGGGGCCGGTGAGCAGTACTTC. This chain joins TRBV9 and TRBJ2-7; TRBD1 aligns across 12 bases. The CDR3 contains 14 residues. In germline, CDR1 is SGDLS, CDR2 YYNGEE. V shed 3 bases, J shed 7 bases, and the junction held 5 bases outside the gene matches.